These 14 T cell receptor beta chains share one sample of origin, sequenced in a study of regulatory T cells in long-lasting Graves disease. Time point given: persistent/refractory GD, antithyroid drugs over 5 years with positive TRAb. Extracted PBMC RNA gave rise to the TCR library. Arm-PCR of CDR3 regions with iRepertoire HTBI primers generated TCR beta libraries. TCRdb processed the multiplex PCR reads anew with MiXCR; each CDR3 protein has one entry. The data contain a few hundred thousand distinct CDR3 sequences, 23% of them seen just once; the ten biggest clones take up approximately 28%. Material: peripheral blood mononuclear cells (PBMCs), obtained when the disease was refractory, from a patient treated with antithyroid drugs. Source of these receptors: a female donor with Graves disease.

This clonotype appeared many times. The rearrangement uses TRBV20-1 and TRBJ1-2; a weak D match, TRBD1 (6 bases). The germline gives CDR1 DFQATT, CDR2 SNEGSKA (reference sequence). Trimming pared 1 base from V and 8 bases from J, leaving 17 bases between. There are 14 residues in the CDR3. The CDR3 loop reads CSARAQEGVGGYTF. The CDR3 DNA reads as TGCAGTGCTAGAGCCCAGGAGGGGGTTGGCGGCTACACCTTC.

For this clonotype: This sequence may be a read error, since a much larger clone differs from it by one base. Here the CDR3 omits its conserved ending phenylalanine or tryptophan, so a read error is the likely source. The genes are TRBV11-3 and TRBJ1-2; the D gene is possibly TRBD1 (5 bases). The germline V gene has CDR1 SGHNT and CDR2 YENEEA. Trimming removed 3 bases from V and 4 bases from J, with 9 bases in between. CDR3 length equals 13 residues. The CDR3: CASSFEGTYGYTL. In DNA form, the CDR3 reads TGTGCCAGCAGCTTCGAGGGGACCTATGGCTACACCCTC.

The CDR3 bases are TGCAGTGCTAACTCTCCTCGGACTAGCGGGAATCCCGCCCAGTTCTTC. Its translation is CSANSPRTSGNPAQFF. The V gene is TRBV20-1, the J gene TRBJ2-1, with 12 bases lining up with TRBD2. CDR1 and CDR2 (germline): DFQATT, SNEGSKA (reference sequence). The CDR3 has 16 residues. V shed 4 bases, J shed 13 bases, and the junction held 17 bases outside the gene matches.

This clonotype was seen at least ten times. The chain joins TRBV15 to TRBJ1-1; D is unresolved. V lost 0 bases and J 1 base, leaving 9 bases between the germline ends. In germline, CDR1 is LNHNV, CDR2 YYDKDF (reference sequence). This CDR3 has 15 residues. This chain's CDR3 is CATSRDLGTNTEAFF. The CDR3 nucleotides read TGTGCCACCAGCAGAGATCTGGGAACGAACACTGAAGCTTTCTTT.

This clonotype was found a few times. The CDR3 bases are TGTGCCAGCAGTTACGGGGACAGGGTCTATGGCTACACCTTC. It translates to CASSYGDRVYGYTF. The rearrangement uses TRBV6-5 and TRBJ1-2; 9 nucleotides line up with TRBD1. The CDR3 spans 14 residues. Germline trimming cut 2 bases from V and 4 bases from J; bases unmatched to any gene: 2. The germline V gene encodes CDR1 MNHEY and CDR2 SVGAGI.

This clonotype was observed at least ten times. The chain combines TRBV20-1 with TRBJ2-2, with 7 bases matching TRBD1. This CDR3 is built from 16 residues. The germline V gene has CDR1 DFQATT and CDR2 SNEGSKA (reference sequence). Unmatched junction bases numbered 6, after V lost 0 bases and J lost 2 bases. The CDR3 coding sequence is TGCAGTGCTAGAGACGCCGGGACAGTAAACACCGGGGAGCTGTTTTTT. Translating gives CSARDAGTVNTGELFF.

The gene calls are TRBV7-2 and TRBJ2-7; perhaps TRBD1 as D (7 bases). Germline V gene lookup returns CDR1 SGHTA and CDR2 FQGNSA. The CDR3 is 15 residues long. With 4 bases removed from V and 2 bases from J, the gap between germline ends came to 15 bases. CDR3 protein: CASSSGPGGTYEQYF. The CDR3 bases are TGTGCCAGCAGCTCCGGTCCAGGGGGGACCTACGAGCAGTACTTC.

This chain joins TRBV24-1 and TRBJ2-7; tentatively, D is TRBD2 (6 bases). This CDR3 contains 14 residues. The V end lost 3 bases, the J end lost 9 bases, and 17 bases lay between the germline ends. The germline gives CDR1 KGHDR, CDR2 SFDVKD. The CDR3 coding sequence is TGTGCCACCAGTGATAGTCGGGAGAGTCTTCGGCAGTACTTC. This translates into CATSDSRESLRQYF.

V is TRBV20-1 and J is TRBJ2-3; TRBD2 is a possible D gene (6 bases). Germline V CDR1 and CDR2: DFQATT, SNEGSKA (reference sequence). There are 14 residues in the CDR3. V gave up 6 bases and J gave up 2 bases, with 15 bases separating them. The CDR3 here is CSALPGTATDTQYF. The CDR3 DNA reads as TGCAGTGCATTACCCGGGACTGCCACAGATACGCAGTATTTT.

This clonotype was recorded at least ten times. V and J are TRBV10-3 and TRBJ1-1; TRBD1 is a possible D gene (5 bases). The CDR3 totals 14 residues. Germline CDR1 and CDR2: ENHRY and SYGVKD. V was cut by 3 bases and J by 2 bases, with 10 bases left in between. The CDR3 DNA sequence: TGTGCCATCAGTGATCGAACAGGCAACACTGAAGCTTTCTTT. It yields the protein CAISDRTGNTEAFF.

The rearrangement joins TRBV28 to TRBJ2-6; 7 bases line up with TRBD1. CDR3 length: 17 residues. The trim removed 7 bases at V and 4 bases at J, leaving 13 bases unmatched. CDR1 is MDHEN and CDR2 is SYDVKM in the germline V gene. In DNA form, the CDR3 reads TGTGCCAGCAACCCGGACAGGTGGGGATCCGGGGCCAACGTCCTGACTTTC. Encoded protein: CASNPDRWGSGANVLTF.

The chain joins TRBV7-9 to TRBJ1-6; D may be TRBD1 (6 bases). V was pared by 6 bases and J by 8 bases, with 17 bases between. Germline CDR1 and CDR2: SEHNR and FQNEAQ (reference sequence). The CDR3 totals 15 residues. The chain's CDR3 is CASRPSTGMDSPLHF. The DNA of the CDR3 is TGTGCCAGCAGACCCAGCACAGGGATGGATTCACCCCTCCACTTT.

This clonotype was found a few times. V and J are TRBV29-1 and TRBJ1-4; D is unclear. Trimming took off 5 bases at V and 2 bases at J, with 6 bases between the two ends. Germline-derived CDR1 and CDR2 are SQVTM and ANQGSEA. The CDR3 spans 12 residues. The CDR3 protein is CSVRRTNEKLFF. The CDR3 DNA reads TGCAGCGTTAGGCGGACTAATGAAAAACTGTTTTTT. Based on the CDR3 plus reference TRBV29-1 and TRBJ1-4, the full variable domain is SAVISQKPSRDICQRGTSLTIQCQVDSQVTMMFWYRQQPGQSLTLIATANQGSEATYESGFVIDKFPISRPNLTFSTLTVSNMSPEDSSIYLCSVRRTNEKLFFGSGTQLSVL.

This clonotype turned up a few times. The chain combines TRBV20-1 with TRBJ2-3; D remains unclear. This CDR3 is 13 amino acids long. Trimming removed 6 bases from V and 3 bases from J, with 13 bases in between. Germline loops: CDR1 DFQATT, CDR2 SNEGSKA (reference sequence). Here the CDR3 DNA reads TGCAGTGCCCGAAAGGGAAAGACAGATACGCAGTATTTT. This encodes CSARKGKTDTQYF.